This T cell receptor beta chain emerged from a study of blood T cell repertoires in COVID-19. Overall study context: Sites in the United States, Italy and Spain provided acute and convalescent COVID-19 samples. PBMCs, B-cell-depleted T cells, or T cells were the source of the cDNA or gDNA that made up the material.

With 6 bases clipped from V and 4 bases from J, the junction kept 7 bases outside the gene matches. CDR1 and CDR2 from the germline V gene are MNHEY and SVGAGI. This CDR3 has 14 residues. Per the study methods: Amplified reference gene primers provided the basis for estimating nucleated cell counts. Profiled with immunoSEQ multiplex PCR; TCRdb holds only in-frame clones, not every one. V and J calls plus clone size are reproduced from that table; the DNA served to infer D and trimming. Among over 55,000 clones, about 83% were seen once, and the ten largest hold around 5%. This clone was counted once. The source material was peripheral blood. The receptor's source is a man over 45 with active COVID-19. V gene TRBV6-5 combines with J gene TRBJ1-2; 8 positions agree with TRBD1. The CDR3 nucleotides are TGTGCCAGCAGGGACAGGGCCGAAGGCTATGGCTACACCTTC. This translates into CASRDRAEGYGYTF.